The 20 T cell receptor beta chains presented below share a single source sample, sequenced in a study of OX40 agonist ivuxolimab in advanced cancers. Libraries were prepared by immunoSEQ multiplex PCR; TCRdb keeps only in-frame clonotypes and omits some of them. This table has 75,000 to 100,000 clones, roughly nine tenths appearing once. Sequences were derived from CD4+ or CD8+ T cells sorted from blood, sampled in a trial of the OX40 agonist ivuxolimab. Receptors were obtained from an adult with an advanced solid tumor such as melanoma, head and neck, liver or kidney cancer.

The chain employs TRBV28 and TRBJ2-1; D might be TRBD2 (5 bases). Germline CDR1 reads MDHEN; CDR2 reads SYDVKM. Trimming shortened V by 5 bases and J by 5 bases, and 13 bases separated the two germline ends. The CDR3 extends over 14 amino acids. The CDR3 loop reads CASSPPDGNNEQFF. The CDR3 DNA follows: TGTGCCAGCAGTCCACCGGACGGGAACAATGAGCAGTTCTTC. The variable domain in full, with the rest retrieved from reference TRBV28 and TRBJ2-1, is DVKVTQSSRYLVKRTGEKVFLECVQDMDHENMFWYRQDPGLGLRLIYFSYDVKMKEKGDIPEGYSVSREKKERFSLILESASTNQTSMYLCASSPPDGNNEQFFGPGTRLTVL.

This chain connects TRBV19 to TRBJ2-2, with 9 nucleotides matching TRBD1. This CDR3 is built from 18 residues. The germline CDR1 and CDR2 sequences are LNHDA and SQIVND (reference sequence). Trimming removed 7 bases from V and 4 bases from J; junction bases left unmatched: 16. The CDR3 DNA reads as TGTGCCAGTATGGGGACCGGGACAGGGAACGCCATCACCGGGGAGCTGTTTTTT. Translation gives CASMGTGTGNAITGELFF.

This clone was counted once. V and J are TRBV6-1 and TRBJ1-2; the D is unclear. Germline V CDR1 and CDR2: MNHNS, SASEGT. V was clipped by 7 bases and J by 3 bases, with 9 bases between them. CDR3 size: 12 residues. CDR3 DNA: TGTGCCAGCAAACTAACTTACTATGGCTACACCTTC. Amino acids: CASKLTYYGYTF.

This clone has a single count. This chain joins TRBV5-1 and TRBJ2-3; maybe TRBD1 (5 bases). The CDR3 length is 14 residues. Germline V CDR1 and CDR2: SGHRS, YFSETQ. Trimming shortened V by 2 bases and J by 1 base, and 8 bases separated the two germline ends. The CDR3 loop reads CASSFQGGTDTQYF. The DNA for the CDR3 is TGCGCCAGCAGCTTCCAGGGCGGCACAGATACGCAGTATTTT. Combining the CDR3 with reference TRBV5-1 and TRBJ2-3 gives the whole variable domain KAGVTQTPRYLIKTRGQQVTLSCSPISGHRSVSWYQQTPGQGLQFLFEYFSETQRNKGNFPGRFSGRQFSNSRSEMNVSTLELGDSALYLCASSFQGGTDTQYFGPGTRLTVL.

V gene TRBV25-1 combines with J gene TRBJ1-1; D is perhaps TRBD1 (6 bases). The length of the CDR3 is 14 residues. In germline, CDR1 is MGHDK, CDR2 SYGVNS. Between the trimmed V and J ends, which lost 7 bases and 0 bases, there was a span of 12 bases. CDR3: CASTEQGMNTEAFF. As DNA, the CDR3 is TGTGCCAGCACCGAGCAGGGGATGAACACTGAAGCTTTCTTT.

The V call is TRBV7-2, the J call TRBJ1-1; 7 nucleotides align to TRBD1. After removal of 4 bases from V and 5 bases from J, the junction contained 7 bases not matched to a gene. This CDR3 region has 14 residues. The V gene's germline CDR1 is SGHTA and CDR2 FQGNSA. The CDR3 region has the DNA TGTGCCAGCAGCTCAACAGGGGCAAGGACTGAAGCTTTCTTT. This sequence encodes CASSSTGARTEAFF.

The chain carries TRBV7-9 and TRBJ2-5, with 7 bases matching TRBD2. The germline CDR1 and CDR2 sequences are SEHNR and FQNEAQ (reference sequence). Trimming at V came to 1 base and at J to 1 base, leaving 3 bases not matched to a gene. The length of the CDR3 is 15 residues. The DNA for the CDR3 is TGTGCCAGCAGCTTAGTACTAGCGCTCCAAGAGACCCAGTACTTC. It codes for CASSLVLALQETQYF.

The J gene is TRBJ2-1, the V gene TRBV9; TRBD1 matches 10 bases. The germline V gene encodes CDR1 SGDLS and CDR2 YYNGEE. The CDR3 contains 15 residues. Germline trimming cut 4 bases from V and 4 bases from J; bases unmatched to any gene: 5. The CDR3, as DNA: TGTGCCAGCAGCACGGGACAGGGGAGTTACAATGAGCAGTTCTTC. Residues: CASSTGQGSYNEQFF.

This chain links TRBV4-3 with TRBJ2-1; a possible D gene is TRBD1 (5 bases). With 4 bases removed from V and 8 bases from J, the gap between germline ends came to 15 bases. The germline gives CDR1 LGHNA, CDR2 YSLEER. The CDR3 covers 14 residues. The CDR3 nucleotides read TGCGCCAGCAGCCGGAAACAGGTTTCCGATGAGCAGTTCTTC. It specifies CASSRKQVSDEQFF.

The V and J genes are TRBV30 and TRBJ1-2; D remains unclear. Germline CDR1 GTSNPN, CDR2 SVGIG (reference sequence). This CDR3 has 16 residues. V lost 2 bases to trimming and J lost 2 bases, with 18 bases between them. The CDR3 region has the DNA TGTGCCTGGAGTAGCAGATTGTGGGTAAAAAACTATGGCTACACCTTC. It encodes CAWSSRLWVKNYGYTF.

The V call is TRBV29-1, the J call TRBJ2-7; a possible D gene is TRBD1 (6 bases). Germline assignment: CDR1 SQVTM and CDR2 ANQGSEA. This CDR3 is 11 amino acids long. Trimming shortened V by 8 bases and J by 2 bases, and 10 bases separated the two germline ends. The CDR3 region has the DNA TGCAGCTCACGGACAGCCTACGAGCAGTACTTC. It is translated as CSSRTAYEQYF.

The chain couples TRBV6-5 to TRBJ1-3; the D gene is possibly TRBD1 (5 bases). Germline CDR1 reads MNHEY; CDR2 reads SVGAGI. V lost 4 bases and J 0 bases, leaving 7 bases between the germline ends. The length of the CDR3 is 14 residues. CDR3 protein: CASSSGFSGNTIYF. The CDR3 DNA reads as TGTGCCAGCAGTTCAGGGTTCTCTGGAAACACCATATATTTT.

The chain carries TRBV7-8 and TRBJ2-7; the D is unclear. The CDR3 runs 14 residues. Trimming left V 2 bases short and J 6 bases short, with 14 bases between. Germline CDR1 reads SGHVS; CDR2 reads FQNEAQ. The CDR3, as DNA: TGTGCCAGCAGCTTAACCCCAACCACCCTCGAGCAGTACTTC. Amino acid sequence: CASSLTPTTLEQYF.

V is TRBV6-5 and J is TRBJ2-2; the D is unclear. Germline CDR1 is MNHEY and CDR2 is SVGAGI. The CDR3 is made up of 13 amino acids. Between the trimmed V and J ends, which lost 6 bases and 4 bases, there was a span of 9 bases. The CDR3 sequence is CASRSPGTGELFF. The DNA for the CDR3 is TGTGCCAGCAGATCCCCGGGCACCGGGGAGCTGTTTTTT.

This rearrangement joins TRBV15 to TRBJ2-3; 7 bases map to TRBD1. CDR1 and CDR2 from the germline V gene are LNHNV and YYDKDF (reference sequence). The CDR3 extends over 16 amino acids. Unmatched junction bases numbered 7, after V lost 0 bases and J lost 4 bases. The CDR3, as DNA: TGTGCCACCAGCAGAGATACAGGGGTGTTCGCAGATACGCAGTATTTT. Protein product: CATSRDTGVFADTQYF.

In DNA form, the CDR3 reads TGTGCCAGCTCACAGGAGGTAGGGTACAATGAGCAGTTCTTC. Amino acid sequence: CASSQEVGYNEQFF. The chain carries TRBV18 and TRBJ2-1; D is possibly TRBD2 (5 bases). This CDR3 has 14 amino acids. Germline assignment: CDR1 KGHSH and CDR2 LQKENI. Deletions cut 4 bases from V and 4 bases from J, with 11 bases between.

The chain employs TRBV19 and TRBJ2-7, with D tentatively TRBD1 (6 bases). V was shortened by 9 bases and J by 0 bases, with 12 bases between the two germline ends. There are 13 residues in the CDR3. Germline V gene sequence: CDR1 LNHDA, CDR2 SQIVND (reference sequence). Here the CDR3 reads CASSDRNSYEQYF. CDR3 DNA: TGTGCCAGCTCCGACAGGAACTCCTACGAGCAGTACTTC.

This chain joins TRBV19 and TRBJ1-5; D gene unclear. The ends were cut back, 8 bases at V and 0 bases at J, with 11 bases in the middle. CDR1 is LNHDA, CDR2 SQIVND, per germline (reference sequence). The CDR3 length is 14 residues. DNA of the CDR3: TGTGCCAGTCGACAAGAATTTAGCAATCAGCCCCAGCATTTT. Amino acid sequence: CASRQEFSNQPQHF.

The chain joins TRBV7-9 to TRBJ1-3; 7 bases match TRBD1. The ends lost 4 bases at V and 0 bases at J; junction bases unmatched: 9. The CDR3 sequence is 17 residues long. CDR1 SEHNR and CDR2 FQNEAQ come from the germline V gene (reference sequence). DNA for the CDR3: TGTGCCAGCAGCTCGGGGACAGCTAGAGCCTCTGGAAACACCATATATTTT. Translated: CASSSGTARASGNTIYF.

This clone was recorded once. The chain links TRBV5-6 to TRBJ1-4; D is undetermined. Trimming stripped 4 bases from V and 5 bases from J, with 12 bases between. Looked up from germline, CDR1 is SGHDT and CDR2 is YYEEEE. The CDR3 loop spans 14 amino acids. The CDR3 coding sequence is TGTGCCAGCAGCCCGGGGAGCTACAATGAAAAACTGTTTTTT. Translating it yields CASSPGSYNEKLFF.